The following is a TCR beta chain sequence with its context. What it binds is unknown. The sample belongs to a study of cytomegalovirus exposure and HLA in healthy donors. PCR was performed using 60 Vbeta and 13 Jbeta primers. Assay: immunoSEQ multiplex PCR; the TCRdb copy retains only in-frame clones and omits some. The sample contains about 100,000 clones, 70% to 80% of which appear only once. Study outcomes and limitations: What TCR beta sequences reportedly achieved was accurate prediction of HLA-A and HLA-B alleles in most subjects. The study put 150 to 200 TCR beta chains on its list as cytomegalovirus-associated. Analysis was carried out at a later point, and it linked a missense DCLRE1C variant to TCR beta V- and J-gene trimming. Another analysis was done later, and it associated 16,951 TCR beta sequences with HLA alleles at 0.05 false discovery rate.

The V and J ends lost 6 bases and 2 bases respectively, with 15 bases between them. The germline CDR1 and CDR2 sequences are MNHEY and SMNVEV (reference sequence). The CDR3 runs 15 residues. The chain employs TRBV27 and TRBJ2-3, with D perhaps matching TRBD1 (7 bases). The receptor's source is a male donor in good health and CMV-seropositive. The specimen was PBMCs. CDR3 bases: TGTGCCAGCAGAAGGAGGGGGCGGGACACAGATACGCAGTATTTT. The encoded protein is CASRRRGRDTDTQYF.